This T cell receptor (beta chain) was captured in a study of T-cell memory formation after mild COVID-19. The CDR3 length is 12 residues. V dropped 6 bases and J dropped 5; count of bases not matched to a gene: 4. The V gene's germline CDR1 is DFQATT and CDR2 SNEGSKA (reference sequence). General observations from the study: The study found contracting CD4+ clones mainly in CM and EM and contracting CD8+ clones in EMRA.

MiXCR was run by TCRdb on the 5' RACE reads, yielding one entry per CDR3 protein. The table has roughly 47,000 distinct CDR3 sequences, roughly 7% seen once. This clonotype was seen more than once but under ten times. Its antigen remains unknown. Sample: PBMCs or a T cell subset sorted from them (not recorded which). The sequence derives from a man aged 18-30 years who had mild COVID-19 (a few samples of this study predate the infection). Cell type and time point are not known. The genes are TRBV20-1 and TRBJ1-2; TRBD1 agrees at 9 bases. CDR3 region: CSAQTGGYGYTF. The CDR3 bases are TGCAGTGCCCAGACAGGGGGTTATGGCTACACCTTC.